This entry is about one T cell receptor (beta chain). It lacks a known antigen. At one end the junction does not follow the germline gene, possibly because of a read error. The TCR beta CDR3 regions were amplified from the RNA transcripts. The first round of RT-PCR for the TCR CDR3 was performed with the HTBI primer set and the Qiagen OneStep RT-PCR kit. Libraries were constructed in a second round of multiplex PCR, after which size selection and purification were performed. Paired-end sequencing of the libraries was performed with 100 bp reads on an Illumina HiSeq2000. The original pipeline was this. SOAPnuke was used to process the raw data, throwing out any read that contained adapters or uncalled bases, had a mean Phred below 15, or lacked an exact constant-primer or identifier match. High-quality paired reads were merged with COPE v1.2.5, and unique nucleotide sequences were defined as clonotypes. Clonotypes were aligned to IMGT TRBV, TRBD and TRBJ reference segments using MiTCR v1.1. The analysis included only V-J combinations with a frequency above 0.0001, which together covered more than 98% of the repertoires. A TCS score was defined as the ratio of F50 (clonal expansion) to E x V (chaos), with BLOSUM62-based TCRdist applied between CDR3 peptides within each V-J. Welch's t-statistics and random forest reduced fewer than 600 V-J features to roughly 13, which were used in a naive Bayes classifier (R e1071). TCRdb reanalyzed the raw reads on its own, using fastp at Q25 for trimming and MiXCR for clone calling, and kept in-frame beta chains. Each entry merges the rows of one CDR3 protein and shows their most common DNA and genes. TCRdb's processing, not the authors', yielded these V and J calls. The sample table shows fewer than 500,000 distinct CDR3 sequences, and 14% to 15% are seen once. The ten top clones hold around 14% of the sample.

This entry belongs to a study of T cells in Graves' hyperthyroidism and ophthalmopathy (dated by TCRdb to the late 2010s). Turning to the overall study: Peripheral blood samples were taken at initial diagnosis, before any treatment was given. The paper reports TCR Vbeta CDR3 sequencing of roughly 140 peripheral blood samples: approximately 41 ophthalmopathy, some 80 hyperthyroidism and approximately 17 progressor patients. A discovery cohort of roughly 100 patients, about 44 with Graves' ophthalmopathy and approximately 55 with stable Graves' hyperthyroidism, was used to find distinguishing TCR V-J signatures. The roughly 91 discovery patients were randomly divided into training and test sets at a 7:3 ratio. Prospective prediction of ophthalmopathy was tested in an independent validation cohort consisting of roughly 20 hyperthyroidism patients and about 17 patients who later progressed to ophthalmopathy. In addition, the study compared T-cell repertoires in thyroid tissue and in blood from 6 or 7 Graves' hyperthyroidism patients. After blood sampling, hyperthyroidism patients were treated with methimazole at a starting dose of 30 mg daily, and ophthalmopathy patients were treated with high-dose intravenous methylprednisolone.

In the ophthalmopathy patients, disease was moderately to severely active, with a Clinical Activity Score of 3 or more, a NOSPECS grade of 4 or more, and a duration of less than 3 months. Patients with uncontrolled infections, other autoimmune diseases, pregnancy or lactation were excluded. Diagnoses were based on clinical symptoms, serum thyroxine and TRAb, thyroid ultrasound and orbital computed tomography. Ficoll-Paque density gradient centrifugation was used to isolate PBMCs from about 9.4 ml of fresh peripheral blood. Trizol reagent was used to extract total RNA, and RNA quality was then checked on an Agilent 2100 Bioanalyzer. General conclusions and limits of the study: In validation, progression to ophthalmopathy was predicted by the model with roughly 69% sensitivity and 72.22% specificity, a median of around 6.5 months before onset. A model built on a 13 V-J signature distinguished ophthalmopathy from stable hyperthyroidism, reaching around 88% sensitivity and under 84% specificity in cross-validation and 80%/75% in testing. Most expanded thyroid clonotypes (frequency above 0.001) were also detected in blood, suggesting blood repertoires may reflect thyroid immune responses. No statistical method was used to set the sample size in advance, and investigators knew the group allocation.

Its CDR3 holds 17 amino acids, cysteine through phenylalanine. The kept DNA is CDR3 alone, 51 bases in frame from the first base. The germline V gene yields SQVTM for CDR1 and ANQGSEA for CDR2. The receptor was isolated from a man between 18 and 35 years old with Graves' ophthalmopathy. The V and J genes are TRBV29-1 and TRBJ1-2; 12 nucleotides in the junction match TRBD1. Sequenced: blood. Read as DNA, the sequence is TGCGGCGTTGTTGTATCGGGACAGGGGGCAGGGGGCTATGACTACACCTTC. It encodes CGVVVSGQGAGGYDYTF.